This section outlines one T cell receptor beta chain sequence together with its context. The data were taken from a study of blood T cell repertoires in COVID-19. Study summary: Italy, Spain and the United States were the sources of the convalescent and acute COVID-19 samples. T cells, B-cell-depleted T cells, or PBMCs provided the cDNA or gDNA that served as material.

Repertoires were generated with immunoSEQ multiplex PCR, while TCRdb's copy carries only in-frame clones and drops some. The table shows about 270,000 clones, with more than 80% occurring only once. The study recruited people aged about 18 to 89 years across around 24 US areas. Looked up from germline, CDR1 is SGDLS and CDR2 is YYNGEE. J gave up 1 base and V 5 bases, and 10 bases lay outside the gene matches. This CDR3 is 18 amino acids long. Sequenced: PBMCs or T cells enriched from blood (not recorded which). The receptor comes from a woman between 25 and 40 years old with acute COVID-19. This rearrangement joins TRBV9 to TRBJ1-3; TRBD1 aligns across 12 bases. CDR3 bases: TGTGCCAGCAGTTACAACCGGGACAGGGGGCTTTCTGGAAACACCATATATTTT. This encodes CASSYNRDRGLSGNTIYF. Looking up the rest from reference TRBV9 and TRBJ1-3 gives the full variable domain: DSGVTQTPKHLITATGQRVTLRCSPRSGDLSVYWYQQSLDQGLQFLIQYYNGEERAKGNILERFSAQQFPDLHSELNLSSLELGDSALYFCASSYNRDRGLSGNTIYFGEGSWLTVV.